This record covers a single TCR beta chain. This entry comes from a study of shared clonotypes between healthy human individuals. Negatively enriched CD4+ T cells were divided by CD45RA into naive and memory. Germline loops: CDR1 SGHRS, CDR2 YFSETQ. This CDR3 has 15 amino acids. Trimming left V 3 bases short and J 0 bases short, with 7 bases between. It was at deep level that the assay was run. For each subset, genomic DNA was distributed in equal portions over several immunoSEQ plates. The method was immunoSEQ multiplex PCR; TCRdb's version includes in-frame clones alone and lacks a portion of them. Of just over 2,000,000 clones in the sample, around 95% were seen once.

This sequence joins TRBV5-1 and TRBJ2-6, with D unclear. The sequenced sample consisted of naive CD4+ T cells sorted from blood. Subset indicated: CD45RA+ positively selected. This receptor was taken from a young man in good health. In DNA, the CDR3 is TGCGCCAGCAGCTATGACGGCTCTGGGGCCAACGTCCTGACTTTC. Its translation: CASSYDGSGANVLTF.